The TCR beta chain described here comes from a study of blood T cell repertoires in COVID-19. Study summary: The United States, Italy and Spain provided the acute and convalescent COVID-19 samples. Sample material is recorded as cDNA or gDNA derived from T cells, B-cell-depleted T cells, or PBMCs.

There are 14 residues in the CDR3. Trimming took off 6 bases at V and 2 bases at J, with 14 bases between the two ends. The V gene's germline CDR1 is GTSNPN and CDR2 SVGIG (reference sequence). Methods used by the authors: Reference gene primers were amplified, and this amplification served to estimate nucleated cell counts. Using immunoSEQ multiplex PCR, the repertoire was profiled, and TCRdb retains in-frame clones only, with some absent. V and J calls and clone size follow that table, whereas D and trimming were derived from the DNA. The table includes approximately 200,000 clones, around 80% detected once.

This chain uses TRBV30 with TRBJ1-5, with a weak D call TRBD1 (5 bases). This clonotype originated in a woman in her forties or fifties with acute or convalescent COVID-19. The sequenced material came from peripheral blood. CDR3 bases: TGTGCCTGCGATGGGGGGGTGCGCAATCAGCCCCAGCATTTT. Translated: CACDGGVRNQPQHF.